Below, 12 T cell receptor beta chains from the same sample are listed, as sequenced in a study of blood T cell repertoires in COVID-19. Some clones are missing from TCRdb's copy, which holds only in-frame ones; the method was immunoSEQ multiplex PCR. This sample yields 180,000 or so clones, of which more than 80% are seen a single time; 11% belongs to the top ten. What was sequenced was peripheral blood. These receptors originate from a woman between 35 and 50 years old with COVID-19, enrolled during active disease.

J is TRBJ2-1 and V is TRBV7-9; 8 nucleotides match TRBD2. Trimming at V came to 7 bases and at J to 9 bases, leaving 8 bases not matched to a gene. The CDR3 length is 13 residues. The germline V gene has CDR1 SEHNR and CDR2 FQNEAQ (reference sequence). CDR3 region: CASTSGREVEQFF. The CDR3 DNA sequence: TGTGCCAGCACCTCCGGGAGGGAGGTTGAGCAGTTCTTC.

V is TRBV19 and J is TRBJ2-7; TRBD1 matches 10 bases. V lost 0 bases, J lost 3 bases, and 5 bases stayed unmatched. This CDR3 is 16 amino acids long. Looked up from germline, CDR1 is LNHDA and CDR2 is SQIVND (reference sequence). CDR3 DNA sequence: TGTGCCAGTAGTATAGATTTAGGGACAGGGGACTACGAGCAGTACGTC. Residues: CASSIDLGTGDYEQYV.

The genes are TRBV7-9 and TRBJ1-1; 9 positions match TRBD1. The germline V gene has CDR1 SEHNR and CDR2 FQNEAQ (reference sequence). CDR3 length: 14 amino acids. Trimming at V came to 5 bases and at J to 1 base, leaving 2 bases not matched to a gene. The CDR3 DNA reads as TGTGCCAGCAGCCGACAGGGGGGGAACACTGAAGCTTTCTTT. Translation: CASSRQGGNTEAFF. Based on the CDR3 plus reference TRBV7-9 and TRBJ1-1, the full variable domain is DTGVSQNPRHKITKRGQNVTFRCDPISEHNRLYWYRQTLGQGPEFLTYFQNEAQLEKSRLLSDRFSAERPKGSFSTLEIQRTEQGDSAMYLCASSRQGGNTEAFFGQGTRLTVV.

V and J are TRBV7-6 and TRBJ1-1; the match to TRBD1 covers 7 bases. The CDR3 is 15 residues long. Germline V CDR1 and CDR2: SGHVS, FNYEAQ. Trimming removed 3 bases from V and 0 bases from J; junction bases left unmatched: 4. CDR3 sequence reads: CASSLETGVNTEAFF. For the CDR3, the DNA is TGTGCCAGCAGCTTGGAAACAGGGGTGAACACTGAAGCTTTCTTT.

CDR3 in DNA: TGTGCCAGCAGCTTAATGCGGGGGAACACTGAAGCTTTCTTT. It codes for CASSLMRGNTEAFF. The chain is built from TRBV7-8 and TRBJ1-1; D unresolved. CDR1 is SGHVS, CDR2 FQNEAQ, per germline. The CDR3 length is 14 residues. Trimming removed 2 bases at V and 1 base at J, with 8 bases between. The entire variable domain, with the rest obtained from reference TRBV7-8 and TRBJ1-1, is as follows: GAGVSQSPRYKVAKRGQDVALRCDPISGHVSLFWYQQALGQGPEFLTYFQNEAQLDKSGLPSDRFFAERPEGSVSTLKIQRTQQEDSAVYLCASSLMRGNTEAFFGQGTRLTVV.

The table lists this clone with a count of one. The chain combines TRBV28 with TRBJ1-1, with TRBD1 as a possible D gene (6 bases). The germline V gene encodes CDR1 MDHEN and CDR2 SYDVKM. Trimming took 5 bases from V and 0 from J, leaving 19 bases between them. The CDR3 totals 17 residues. This chain's CDR3 is CASSPIPGAKMNTEAFF. The CDR3 coding sequence is TGTGCCAGCAGTCCTATCCCAGGGGCGAAAATGAACACTGAAGCTTTCTTT.

The CDR3 DNA is TGTGCCAGCAGCACCCCAGGACAGCTGAGCGAAAAACTGTTTTTT. Residues: CASSTPGQLSEKLFF. The chain employs TRBV7-9 and TRBJ1-4; D is possibly TRBD1 (6 bases). The germline gives CDR1 SEHNR, CDR2 FQNEAQ (reference sequence). Trimming took off 5 bases at V and 8 bases at J, with 18 bases between the two ends. The CDR3 sequence is 15 residues long. Based on the CDR3 plus reference TRBV7-9 and TRBJ1-4, the full variable domain is DTGVSQNPRHKITKRGQNVTFRCDPISEHNRLYWYRQTLGQGPEFLTYFQNEAQLEKSRLLSDRFSAERPKGSFSTLEIQRTEQGDSAMYLCASSTPGQLSEKLFFGSGTQLSVL.

The V gene is TRBV6-1, the J gene TRBJ2-4; 7 nucleotides line up with TRBD1. Germline V gene lookup returns CDR1 MNHNS and CDR2 SASEGT. The CDR3 length is 15 residues. Trimming at V came to 0 bases and at J to 7 bases, leaving 6 bases not matched to a gene. The CDR3 sequence is CASSEAWQGVNIQYF. In DNA, the CDR3 is TGTGCCAGCAGTGAAGCGTGGCAGGGGGTGAACATTCAGTACTTC.

The J gene is TRBJ2-5, the V gene TRBV13; TRBD1 matches 8 bases. CDR3 size: 14 residues. V shed 4 bases and J 3 bases; nucleotides not matched to a gene: 4. Germline CDR1 is PRHDT and CDR2 is FYEKMQ (reference sequence). This CDR3 reads CASSSRTGKETQYF. The CDR3 DNA reads TGTGCCAGCAGCTCCCGGACAGGGAAAGAGACCCAGTACTTC.

The CDR3 DNA is TGTGCCAGTAGTCGCCCCAGGGGAGCGGCTTCTGGGGCCAACGTCCTGACTTTC. Encoded protein: CASSRPRGAASGANVLTF. The genes are TRBV19 and TRBJ2-6; D might be TRBD1 (6 bases). This CDR3 comprises 18 residues. V was trimmed by 5 bases and J by 1 base, leaving 18 bases between them. Germline-derived CDR1 and CDR2 are LNHDA and SQIVND (reference sequence).

The chain carries TRBV19 and TRBJ2-3; perhaps TRBD2 as D (6 bases). The CDR3 length is 12 residues. Germline loops: CDR1 LNHDA, CDR2 SQIVND (reference sequence). V was trimmed by 7 bases and J by 7 bases, leaving 12 bases between them. CDR3 coding DNA: TGTGCCAGTAATTCAGCGGGCAATACGCAGTATTTT. Translating gives CASNSAGNTQYF.

V usage is TRBV3-1 (or the pseudogene TRBV3-2) and J usage is TRBJ2-1, with TRBD2 identical over 11 bases. With 4 bases clipped from V and 3 bases from J, the junction kept 8 bases outside the gene matches. This CDR3 has 17 residues. CDR1 is LGHDT and CDR2 is YNNKEL in the germline V gene (reference sequence). The CDR3 region has the DNA TGTGCCAGCAGCCCCCCCACCGGACTAGCGGGCTACAATGAGCAGTTCTTC. Protein sequence: CASSPPTGLAGYNEQFF.